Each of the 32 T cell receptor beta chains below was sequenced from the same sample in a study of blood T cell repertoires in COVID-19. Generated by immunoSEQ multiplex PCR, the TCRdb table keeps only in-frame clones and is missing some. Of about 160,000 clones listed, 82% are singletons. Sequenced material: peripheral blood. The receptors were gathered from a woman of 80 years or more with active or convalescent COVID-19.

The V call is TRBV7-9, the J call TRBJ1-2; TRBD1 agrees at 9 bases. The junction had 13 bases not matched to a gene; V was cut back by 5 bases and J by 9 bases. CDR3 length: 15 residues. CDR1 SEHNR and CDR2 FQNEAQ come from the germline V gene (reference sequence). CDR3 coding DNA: TGTGCCAGCAGCCCAAGAGGGACAGGGATGTTGAGCTACACCTTC. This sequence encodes CASSPRGTGMLSYTF.

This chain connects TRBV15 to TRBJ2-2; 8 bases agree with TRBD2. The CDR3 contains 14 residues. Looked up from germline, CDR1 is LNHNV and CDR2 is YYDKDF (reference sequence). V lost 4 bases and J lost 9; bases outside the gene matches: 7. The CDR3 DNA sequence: TGTGCCACCAGCACCTGGACTAGCTCATGGGAGCTGTTTTTT. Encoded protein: CATSTWTSSWELFF.

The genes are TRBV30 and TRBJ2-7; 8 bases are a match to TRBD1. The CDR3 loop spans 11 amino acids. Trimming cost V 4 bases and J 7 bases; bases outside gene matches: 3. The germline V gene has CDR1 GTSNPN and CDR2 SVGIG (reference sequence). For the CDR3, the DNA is TGTGCCTGGATCAGGGGGCTTGAGCAGTACTTC. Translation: CAWIRGLEQYF. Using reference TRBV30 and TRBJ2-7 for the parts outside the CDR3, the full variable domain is SQTIHQWPATLVQPVGSPLSLECTVEGTSNPNLYWYRQAAGRGLQLLFYSVGIGQISSEVPQNLSASRPQDRQFILSSKKLLLSDSGFYLCAWIRGLEQYFGPGTRLTVT.

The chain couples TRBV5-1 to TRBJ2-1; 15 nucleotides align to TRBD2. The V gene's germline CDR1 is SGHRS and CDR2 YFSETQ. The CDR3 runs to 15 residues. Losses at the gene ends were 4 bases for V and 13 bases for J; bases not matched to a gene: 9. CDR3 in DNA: TGCGCCAGCAGCCAGGGACTAGCGGGAGGCCTCCCCCAGTTCTTC. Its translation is CASSQGLAGGLPQFF.

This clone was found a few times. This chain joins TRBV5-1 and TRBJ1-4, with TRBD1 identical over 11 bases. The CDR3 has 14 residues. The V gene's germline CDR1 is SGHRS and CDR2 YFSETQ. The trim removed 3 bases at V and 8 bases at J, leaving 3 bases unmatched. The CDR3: CASSWGTGGEKLFF. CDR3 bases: TGCGCCAGCAGCTGGGGGACAGGGGGAGAAAAACTGTTTTTT.

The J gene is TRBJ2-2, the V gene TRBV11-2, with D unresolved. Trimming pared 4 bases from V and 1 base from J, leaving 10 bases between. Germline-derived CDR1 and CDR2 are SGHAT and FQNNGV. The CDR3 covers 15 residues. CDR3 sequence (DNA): TGTGCCAGCAGCTCCGACTGGGTGAACACCGGGGAGCTGTTTTTT. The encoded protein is CASSSDWVNTGELFF.

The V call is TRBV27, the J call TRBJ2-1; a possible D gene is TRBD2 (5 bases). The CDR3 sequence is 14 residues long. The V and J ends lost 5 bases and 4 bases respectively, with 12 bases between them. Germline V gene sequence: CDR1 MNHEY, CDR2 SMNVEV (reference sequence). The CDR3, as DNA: TGTGCCAGCAGTAAAACGAGGGAATACAATGAGCAGTTCTTC. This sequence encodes CASSKTREYNEQFF.

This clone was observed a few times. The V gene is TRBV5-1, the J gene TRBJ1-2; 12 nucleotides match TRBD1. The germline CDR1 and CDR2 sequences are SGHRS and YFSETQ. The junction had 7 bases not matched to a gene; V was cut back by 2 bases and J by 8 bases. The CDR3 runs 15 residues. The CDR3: CASSLPGQGAGGYTF. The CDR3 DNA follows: TGCGCCAGCAGCTTACCGGGACAGGGGGCTGGGGGCTACACCTTC.

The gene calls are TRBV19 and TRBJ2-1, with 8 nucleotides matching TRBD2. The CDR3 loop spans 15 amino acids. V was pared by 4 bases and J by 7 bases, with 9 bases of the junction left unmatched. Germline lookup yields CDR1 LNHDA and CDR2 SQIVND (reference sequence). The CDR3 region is CASSNRAGGDNEQFF. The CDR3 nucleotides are TGTGCCAGTAGTAACCGGGCGGGAGGAGATAATGAGCAGTTCTTC.

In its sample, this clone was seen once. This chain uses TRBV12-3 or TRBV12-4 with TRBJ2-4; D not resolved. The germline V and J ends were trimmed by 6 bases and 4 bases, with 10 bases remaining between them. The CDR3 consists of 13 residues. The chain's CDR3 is CASRRNGKNIQYF. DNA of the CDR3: TGTGCCAGCAGGAGGAATGGGAAAAACATTCAGTACTTC.

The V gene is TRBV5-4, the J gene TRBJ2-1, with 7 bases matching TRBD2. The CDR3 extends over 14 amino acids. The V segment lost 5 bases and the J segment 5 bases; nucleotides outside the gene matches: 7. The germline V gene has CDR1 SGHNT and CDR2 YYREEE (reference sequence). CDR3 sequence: CASRISGDHNEQFF. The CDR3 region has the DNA TGTGCCAGCAGGATAAGCGGGGACCACAATGAGCAGTTCTTC.

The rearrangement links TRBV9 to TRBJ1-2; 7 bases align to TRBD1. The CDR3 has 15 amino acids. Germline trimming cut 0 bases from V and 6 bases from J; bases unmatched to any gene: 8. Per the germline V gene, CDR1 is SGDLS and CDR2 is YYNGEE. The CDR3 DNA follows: TGTGCCAGCAGCGTAGCTACGGGCAGGGGGAATGGCTACACCTTC. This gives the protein CASSVATGRGNGYTF.

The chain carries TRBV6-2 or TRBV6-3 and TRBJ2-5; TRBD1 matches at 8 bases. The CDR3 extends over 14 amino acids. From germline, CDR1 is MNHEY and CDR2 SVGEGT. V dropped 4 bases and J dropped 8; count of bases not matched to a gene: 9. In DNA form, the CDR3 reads TGTGCCAGCAGTTTGGACAGGGTCAAGAATACCCAGTACTTC. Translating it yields CASSLDRVKNTQYF.

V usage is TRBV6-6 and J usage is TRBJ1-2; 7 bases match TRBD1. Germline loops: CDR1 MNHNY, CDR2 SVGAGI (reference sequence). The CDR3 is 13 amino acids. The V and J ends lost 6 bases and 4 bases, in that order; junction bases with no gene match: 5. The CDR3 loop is CASSSGQIYGYTF. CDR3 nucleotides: TGTGCCAGCAGCTCGGGACAGATCTATGGCTACACCTTC.

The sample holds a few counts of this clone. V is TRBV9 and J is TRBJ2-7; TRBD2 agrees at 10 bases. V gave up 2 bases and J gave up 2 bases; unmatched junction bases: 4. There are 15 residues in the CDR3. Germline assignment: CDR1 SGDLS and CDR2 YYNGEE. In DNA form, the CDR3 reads TGTGCCAGCAGCGTGGAGCGGGAGGGTCCCTACGAGCAGTACTTC. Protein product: CASSVEREGPYEQYF.

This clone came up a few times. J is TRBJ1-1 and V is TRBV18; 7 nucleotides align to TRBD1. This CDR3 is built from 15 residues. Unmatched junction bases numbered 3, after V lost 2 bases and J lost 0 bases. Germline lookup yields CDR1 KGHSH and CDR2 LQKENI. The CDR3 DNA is TGTGCCAGCTCACCAACACAGGGGATGAACACTGAAGCTTTCTTT. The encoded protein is CASSPTQGMNTEAFF.

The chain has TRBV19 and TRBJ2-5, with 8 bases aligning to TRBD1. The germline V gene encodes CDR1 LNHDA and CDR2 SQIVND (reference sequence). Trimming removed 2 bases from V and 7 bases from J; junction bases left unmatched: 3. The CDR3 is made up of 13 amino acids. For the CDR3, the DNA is TGTGCCAGTAGTATACAGGGGGCAGGGACCCAGTACTTC. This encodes CASSIQGAGTQYF.

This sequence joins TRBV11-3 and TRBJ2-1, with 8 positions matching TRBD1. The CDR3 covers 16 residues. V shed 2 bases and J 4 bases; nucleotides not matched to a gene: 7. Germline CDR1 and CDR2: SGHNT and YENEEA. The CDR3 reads CASSLSRTGRYNEQFF. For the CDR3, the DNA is TGTGCCAGCAGCTTAAGCCGGACAGGGCGGTACAATGAGCAGTTCTTC. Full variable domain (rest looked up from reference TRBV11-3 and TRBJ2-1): EAGVVQSPRYKIIEKKQPVAFWCNPISGHNTLYWYLQNLGQGPELLIRYENEEAVDDSQLPKDRFSAERLKGVDSTLKIQPAELGDSAVYLCASSLSRTGRYNEQFFGPGTRLTVL.

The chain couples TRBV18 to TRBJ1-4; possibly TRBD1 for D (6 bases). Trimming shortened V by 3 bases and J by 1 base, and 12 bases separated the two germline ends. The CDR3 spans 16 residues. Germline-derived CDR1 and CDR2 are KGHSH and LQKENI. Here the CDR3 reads CASSPGRGITNEKLFF. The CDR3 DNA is TGTGCCAGCTCACCGGGCAGGGGTATAACTAATGAAAAACTGTTTTTT.

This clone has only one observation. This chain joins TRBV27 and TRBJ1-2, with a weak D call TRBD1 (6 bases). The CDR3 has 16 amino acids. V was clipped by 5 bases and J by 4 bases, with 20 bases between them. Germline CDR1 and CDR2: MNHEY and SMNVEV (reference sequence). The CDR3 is CASSRSVTGSVYGYTF. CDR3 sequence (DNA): TGTGCCAGCAGTCGATCGGTCACAGGGTCGGTCTATGGCTACACCTTC.

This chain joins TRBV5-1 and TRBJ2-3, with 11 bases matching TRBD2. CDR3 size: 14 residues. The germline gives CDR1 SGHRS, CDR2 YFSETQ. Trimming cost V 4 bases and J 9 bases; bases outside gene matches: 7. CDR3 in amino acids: CASSLTSGKGTQYF. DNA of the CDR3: TGCGCCAGCAGCCTGACTAGCGGGAAGGGAACGCAGTATTTT.

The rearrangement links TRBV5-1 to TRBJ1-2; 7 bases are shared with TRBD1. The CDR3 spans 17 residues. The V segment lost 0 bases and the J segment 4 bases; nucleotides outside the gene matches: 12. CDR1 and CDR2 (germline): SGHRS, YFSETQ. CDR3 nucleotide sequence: TGCGCCAGCAGCTTGGCCAATGTCCGACAGGGACCCTATGGCTACACCTTC. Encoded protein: CASSLANVRQGPYGYTF. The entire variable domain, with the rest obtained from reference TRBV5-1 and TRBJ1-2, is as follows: KAGVTQTPRYLIKTRGQQVTLSCSPISGHRSVSWYQQTPGQGLQFLFEYFSETQRNKGNFPGRFSGRQFSNSRSEMNVSTLELGDSALYLCASSLANVRQGPYGYTFGSGTRLTVV.

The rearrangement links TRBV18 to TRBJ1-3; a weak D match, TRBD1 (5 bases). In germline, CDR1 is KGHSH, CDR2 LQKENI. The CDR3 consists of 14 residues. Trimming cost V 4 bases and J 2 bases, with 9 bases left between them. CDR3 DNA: TGTGCCAGCTCACGAGAAGGGGCTGGAAACACCATATATTTT. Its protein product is CASSREGAGNTIYF.

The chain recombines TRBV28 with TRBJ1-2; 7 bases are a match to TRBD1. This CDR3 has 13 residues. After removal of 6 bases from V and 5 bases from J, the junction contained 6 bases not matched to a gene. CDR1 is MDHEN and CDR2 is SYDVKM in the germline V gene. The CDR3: CASRAGTAYGYTF. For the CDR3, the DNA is TGTGCCAGCAGGGCCGGGACAGCTTATGGCTACACCTTC.

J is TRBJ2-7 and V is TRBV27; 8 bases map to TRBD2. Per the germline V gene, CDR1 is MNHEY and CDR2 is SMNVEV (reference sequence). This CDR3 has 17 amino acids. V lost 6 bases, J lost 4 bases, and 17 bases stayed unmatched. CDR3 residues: CASSYLPSGSITYEQYF. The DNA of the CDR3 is TGTGCCAGCAGCTACCTCCCTAGCGGGTCAATTACTTACGAGCAGTACTTC.

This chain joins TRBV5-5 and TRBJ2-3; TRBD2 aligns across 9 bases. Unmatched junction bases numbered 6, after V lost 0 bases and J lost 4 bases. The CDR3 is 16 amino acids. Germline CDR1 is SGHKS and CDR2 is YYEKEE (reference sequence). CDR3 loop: CASSLGLAGLADTQYF. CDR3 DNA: TGTGCCAGCAGCTTGGGGCTAGCGGGATTGGCAGATACGCAGTATTTT. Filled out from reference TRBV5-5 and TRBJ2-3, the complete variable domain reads DAGVTQSPTHLIKTRGQQVTLRCSPISGHKSVSWYQQVLGQGPQFIFQYYEKEERGRGNFPDRFSARQFPNYSSELNVNALLLGDSALYLCASSLGLAGLADTQYFGPGTRLTVL.

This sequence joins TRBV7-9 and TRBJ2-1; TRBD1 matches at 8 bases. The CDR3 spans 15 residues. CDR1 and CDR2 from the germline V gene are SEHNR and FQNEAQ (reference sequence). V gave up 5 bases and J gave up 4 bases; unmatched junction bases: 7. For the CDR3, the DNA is TGTGCCAGCAGCCTACAGGGGGAAGCATACAATGAGCAGTTCTTC. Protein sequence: CASSLQGEAYNEQFF.

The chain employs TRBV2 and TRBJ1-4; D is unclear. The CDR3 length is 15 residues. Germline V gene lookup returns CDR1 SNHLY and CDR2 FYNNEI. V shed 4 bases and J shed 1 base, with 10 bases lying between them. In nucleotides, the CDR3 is TGTGCCAGCAGTGGCCCGGGAGGAACTAATGAAAAACTGTTTTTT. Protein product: CASSGPGGTNEKLFF.

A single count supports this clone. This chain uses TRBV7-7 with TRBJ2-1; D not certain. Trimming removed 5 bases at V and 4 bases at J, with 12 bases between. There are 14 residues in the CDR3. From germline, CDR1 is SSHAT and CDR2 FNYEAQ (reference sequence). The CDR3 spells CASSLSGPYNEQFF. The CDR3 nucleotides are TGTGCCAGCAGCCTCTCGGGTCCGTACAATGAGCAGTTCTTC. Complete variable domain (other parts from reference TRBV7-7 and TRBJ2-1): GAGVSQSPRYKVTKRGQDVTLRCDPISSHATLYWYQQALGQGPEFLTYFNYEAQPDKSGLPSDRFSAERPEGSISTLTIQRTEQRDSAMYRCASSLSGPYNEQFFGPGTRLTVL.

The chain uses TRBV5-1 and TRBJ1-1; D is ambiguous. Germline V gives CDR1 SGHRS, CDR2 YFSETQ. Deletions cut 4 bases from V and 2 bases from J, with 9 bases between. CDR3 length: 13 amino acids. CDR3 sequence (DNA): TGCGCCAGCAGCCCTCACGGTAACACTGAAGCTTTCTTT. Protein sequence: CASSPHGNTEAFF. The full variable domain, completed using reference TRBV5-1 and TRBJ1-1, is KAGVTQTPRYLIKTRGQQVTLSCSPISGHRSVSWYQQTPGQGLQFLFEYFSETQRNKGNFPGRFSGRQFSNSRSEMNVSTLELGDSALYLCASSPHGNTEAFFGQGTRLTVV.

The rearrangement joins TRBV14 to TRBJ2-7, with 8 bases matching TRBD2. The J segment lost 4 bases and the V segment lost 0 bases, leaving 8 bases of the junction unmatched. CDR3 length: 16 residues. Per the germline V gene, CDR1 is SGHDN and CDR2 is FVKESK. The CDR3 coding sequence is TGTGCCAGCAGCCAAGAGTGGGGACTAGGATCATACGAGCAGTACTTC. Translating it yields CASSQEWGLGSYEQYF.

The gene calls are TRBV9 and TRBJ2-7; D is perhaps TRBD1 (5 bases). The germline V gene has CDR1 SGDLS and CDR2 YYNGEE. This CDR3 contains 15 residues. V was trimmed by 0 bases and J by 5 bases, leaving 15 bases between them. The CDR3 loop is CASSVASARAHEQYF. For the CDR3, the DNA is TGTGCCAGCAGCGTAGCTTCGGCCAGGGCCCACGAGCAGTACTTC.